Listed below are T cell receptor beta chains from one sample, sequenced in a study of blood T cells in healthy people across ages. TCRdb used MiXCR to reprocess the 5' RACE reads, holding one entry per CDR3 protein. In the table there are some 1.8 million distinct CDR3 sequences, roughly 43% of which are singletons. The material sequenced was blood. The receptors were sampled from a human donor in good health. CDR3s include the opening cysteine and the closing phenylalanine or tryptophan. A D gene is named only where the DNA matches it firmly. Where a row states a size, it is once, few, many or the class of an expanded clone; other rows omit it.

v_gene	d_gene	j_gene	abundance	CDR3nt	CDR3aa
TRBV6-6	.	TRBJ2-7	many	TGTGCCAGCAGTCAATCCGAATACGAGCAGTACTTC	CASSQSEYEQYF
TRBV24-1	TRBD1	TRBJ1-1	.	TGTGCCACCAGTGACCCAGGGGGGTCGAACACTGAAGCTTTCTTT	CATSDPGGSNTEAFF
TRBV6-5	TRBD2	TRBJ2-3	.	TGTGCCAGCAGTCCCGGACTAGTCACAGATGCGCAGTATTTT	CASSPGLVTDAQYF
TRBV7-9	TRBD2	TRBJ2-1	once	TGTGCCAGCAGACAACCAGCGGGGGGCACCTACAATGAGCAGTTCTTC	CASRQPAGGTYNEQFF
TRBV27	TRBD2	TRBJ2-1	few	TGTGCCGGCAGTTTAAGCGGGGCGGGCAATGAGCAGTTCTTC	CAGSLSGAGNEQFF
TRBV2	.	TRBJ1-4	.	TGTGCCAGCAGTGACGGGGCGGCTGAAAAACTGTTTTTT	CASSDGAAEKLFF
TRBV29-1	.	TRBJ2-3	once	TGCAGCGTTGTCTCGGGGCACACAGATACGCAGTATTTT	CSVVSGHTDTQYF
TRBV27	TRBD1	TRBJ2-7	.	TGTGCCAGCAGTCCAAGGACAGGGAAGATCTACGAGCAGTACTTC	CASSPRTGKIYEQYF
TRBV5-1	.	TRBJ2-5	few	TGCGCCAGCAGCCTGGTGGTAGTCGGAGAGACCCAGTACTTC	CASSLVVVGETQYF
TRBV6-1	TRBD1	TRBJ2-3	.	TGTGCCAGCAGGGGACAGGGAGATACGCAGTATTTT	CASRGQGDTQYF
TRBV5-1	.	TRBJ1-2	.	TGCGCCAGCAGCTTGGAGAGGGACGCGGGAGGCTACACCTTC	CASSLERDAGGYTF
TRBV5-8	.	TRBJ1-5	.	TGTGCCAGCCTCCGGGACACCAATCAGCCCCAGCATTTT	CASLRDTNQPQHF
TRBV29-1	.	TRBJ1-1	.	TGCAGCGCGATGGGCCCTGAAGCTTTCTTT	CSAMGPEAFF
TRBV29-1	.	TRBJ2-3	few	TGCAGCGTTGCCCCCAGGCTTAACACAGATACGCAGTATTTT	CSVAPRLNTDTQYF
TRBV4-3	.	TRBJ2-3	.	TGCGCCAGCAGCCAAGGGGCCCTGCAGGACTATAATACGCAGTATTTT	CASSQGALQDYNTQYF
TRBV19	TRBD1	TRBJ1-2	.	TGTGCCAGTAGTATGCGACAGGGTGGCGGCTACACCTTC	CASSMRQGGGYTF
TRBV20-1	.	TRBJ2-2	few	TGCAGTGCTAGAGATCCGGGGAACACCGGGGAGCTGTTTTTT	CSARDPGNTGELFF
TRBV30	.	TRBJ2-1	.	TGTGCCTGCCAAACAGGGATCTCCTACAATGAGCAGTTCTTC	CACQTGISYNEQFF
TRBV6-1	.	TRBJ1-5	few	TGTGCCAGCAGCGGGGCGTGGAGCAATCAGCCCCAGCATTTT	CASSGAWSNQPQHF
TRBV7-2	TRBD2	TRBJ2-7	.	TGTGCCAGCAGCTTAGGTAGGGCTAGCGGGGGAATTTACGAGCAGTACTTC	CASSLGRASGGIYEQYF
TRBV28	.	TRBJ2-1	.	TGTGCCAGCAGAACCGGGACCCTACAAGAGACCCAGTTCTTC	CASRTGTLQETQFF
TRBV27	.	TRBJ1-2	.	TGTGCCAGCAGTCCACCTAGAATCCTTAACGGGACATTGGGCCGACACCATGGCTACACCTTC	CASSPPRILNGTLGRHHGYTF
TRBV6-5	.	TRBJ1-1	.	TGTGCCAGTAGAGGGTTACCGAACACTGAAGCTTTCTTT	CASRGLPNTEAFF
TRBV5-1	TRBD2	TRBJ2-7	.	TGCGCCAGCAGCTCCACGGGACTAGCGGACTTTATCGACGAGCAGTACTTC	CASSSTGLADFIDEQYF
TRBV4-2	.	TRBJ2-1	.	TGTGCCAGCAGCCAAGTCAGTAGCGACGATGAGCAGTTCTTC	CASSQVSSDDEQFF
TRBV10-3	.	TRBJ2-1	.	TGTGCCATCAGCAAGACGACTGAGTCCTACAATGAGCAGTTCTTT	CAISKTTESYNEQFF
TRBV5-1	TRBD1	TRBJ2-4	few	TGCGCCAGCAGACCCGGGACAGTTAATTCGGAGCAGTACTTC	CASRPGTVNSEQYF
TRBV29-1	TRBD1	TRBJ2-1	few	TGCAGCGGTCGGGACAGGGGGCATTTCAATGAGCAGTTCTTC	CSGRDRGHFNEQFF
TRBV5-5	.	TRBJ1-2	.	TGTGCCAGCAGCACCCTGGGACCCTTCTCCTATGGCTACACCTTC	CASSTLGPFSYGYTF
TRBV4-1	TRBD1	TRBJ2-7	few	TGCGCCAGCAGCCAAGAGTCCTTACCGGGACAGGGCCCTTCTTGGGACGAGCAGTACTTC	CASSQESLPGQGPSWDEQYF
TRBV5-4	TRBD1	TRBJ1-4	.	TGTGCCGGCAGCAGAGGGACAGGGAGCAATGAAAAACTGTTTTTT	CAGSRGTGSNEKLFF
TRBV5-1	.	TRBJ1-6	.	TGCGCCAGCAGCCCAACTACAAGGGACGCTGCTTCACCCCTCCACTTT	CASSPTTRDAASPLHF
TRBV5-1	TRBD1	TRBJ1-4	.	TGCGCCAGCAGCTTGAAAACTTCGGGACAGCAACTAACCGGTGAAAAACTGTTTTTT	CASSLKTSGQQLTGEKLFF
TRBV20-1	.	TRBJ2-7	few	TGCAGTGCTGTTCCCAGGGGAAACGAGCAGTACTTC	CSAVPRGNEQYF
TRBV24-1	.	TRBJ1-5	few	TGTGCCACCAGTGATCCGGGCAATCAGCCCCAGCATTTT	CATSDPGNQPQHF
TRBV18	.	TRBJ1-1	.	TGTGCCAGCTCACCGGTCACAGGGACCACTGAAGCTTTCTTT	CASSPVTGTTEAFF
TRBV9	TRBD1	TRBJ1-2	.	TGTGCCAGCAGCGGGACAGGGAAAGGGGGAACCTATGGCTACACCTTC	CASSGTGKGGTYGYTF
TRBV20-1	.	TRBJ1-2	many	TGCAGTGCTAGATCCGCGTATGGCTACACCTTC	CSARSAYGYTF
TRBV15	.	TRBJ1-2	.	TGTGCCACCAGCAGAGGTCAGTTCTTCCATGGCTACACCTTC	CATSRGQFFHGYTF
TRBV5-6	TRBD2	TRBJ2-3	.	TGTGCCAGCAGCCGGGAGGGCCCAGATACGCAGTATTTT	CASSREGPDTQYF
TRBV12-1	.	TRBJ1-2	.	TGTGCCAGCAGCTTTGCGTCTCTGTACAGATACTATGGCTACACCTTC	CASSFASLYRYYGYTF
TRBV12-5	TRBD1	TRBJ1-1	.	TGTGCTAGTGCCCCTTCGCCTAGACAGGGGAGTCCTCTGAACACTGAAGCTTTCTTT	CASAPSPRQGSPLNTEAFF
TRBV6-1	.	TRBJ2-2	once	TGTGCCAGCAGTGAAGCGGGCAGGGCCGGGGAGCTGTTTTTT	CASSEAGRAGELFF
TRBV3-1	TRBD1	TRBJ2-7	.	TGTGCCAGCAGCCAGGGACAGCTTCTCTACGAGCAGTACTTC	CASSQGQLLYEQYF
TRBV29-1	.	TRBJ2-5	.	TGCAGCGTTGATAAGTCAGGGCTCCAAGAGACCCGGTACTTC	CSVDKSGLQETRYF
TRBV19	.	TRBJ1-4	.	TGTGCCAGTAGTCCGACAGGAGCCTCATTTTTGTTGTTTTTT	CASSPTGASFLLFF
TRBV15	TRBD1	TRBJ1-2	.	TGTGCCACCAGCAGAGATTCAACACAGGGGGGCTACACCTTC	CATSRDSTQGGYTF